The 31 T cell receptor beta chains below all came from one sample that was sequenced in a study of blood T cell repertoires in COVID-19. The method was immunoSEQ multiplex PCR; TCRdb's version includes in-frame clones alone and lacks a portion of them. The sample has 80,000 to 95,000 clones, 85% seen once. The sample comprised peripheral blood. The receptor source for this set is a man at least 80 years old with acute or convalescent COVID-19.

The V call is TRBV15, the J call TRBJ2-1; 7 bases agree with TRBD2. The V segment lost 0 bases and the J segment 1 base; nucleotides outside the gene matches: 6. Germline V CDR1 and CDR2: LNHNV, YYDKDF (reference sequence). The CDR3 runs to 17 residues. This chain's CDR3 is CATSRDLRLASYNEQFF. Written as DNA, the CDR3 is TGTGCCACCAGCAGAGATTTGAGACTAGCATCCTACAATGAGCAGTTCTTC.

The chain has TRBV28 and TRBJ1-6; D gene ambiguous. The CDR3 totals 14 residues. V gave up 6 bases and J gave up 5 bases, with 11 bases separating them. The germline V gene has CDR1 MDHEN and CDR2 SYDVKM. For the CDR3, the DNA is TGTGCCAGCAGCAGCGGAGGTGATAATTCACCCCTCCACTTT. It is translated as CASSSGGDNSPLHF.

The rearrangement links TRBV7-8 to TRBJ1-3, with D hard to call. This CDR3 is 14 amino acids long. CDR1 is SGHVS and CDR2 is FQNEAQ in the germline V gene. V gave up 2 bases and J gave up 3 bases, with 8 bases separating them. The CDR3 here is CASSLLALGNTIYF. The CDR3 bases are TGTGCCAGCAGCTTATTAGCTCTTGGAAACACCATATATTTT.

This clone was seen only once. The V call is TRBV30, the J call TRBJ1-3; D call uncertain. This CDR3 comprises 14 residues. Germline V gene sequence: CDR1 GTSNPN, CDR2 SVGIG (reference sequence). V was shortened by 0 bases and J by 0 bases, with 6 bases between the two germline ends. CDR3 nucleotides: TGTGCCTGGAGTGTGCGGAACTCTGGAAACACCATATATTTT. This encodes CAWSVRNSGNTIYF.

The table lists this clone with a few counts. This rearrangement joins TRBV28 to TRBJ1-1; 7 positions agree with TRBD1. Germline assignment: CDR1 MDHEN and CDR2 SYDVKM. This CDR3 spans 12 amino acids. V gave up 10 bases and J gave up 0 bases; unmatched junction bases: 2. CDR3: CATGTVNTEAFF. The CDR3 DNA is TGTGCCACCGGGACAGTGAACACTGAAGCTTTCTTT. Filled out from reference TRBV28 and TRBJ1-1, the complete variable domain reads DVKVTQSSRYLVKRTGEKVFLECVQDMDHENMFWYRQDPGLGLRLIYFSYDVKMKEKGDIPEGYSVSREKKERFSLILESASTNQTSMYLCATGTVNTEAFFGQGTRLTVV.

The CDR3 sequence: CASRRWGVNEQFF. For the CDR3, the DNA is TGCGCCAGCCGCCGATGGGGAGTGAATGAGCAGTTCTTC. This chain links TRBV5-1 with TRBJ2-1, with a weak D call TRBD2 (5 bases). Between the trimmed V and J ends, which lost 7 bases and 7 bases, there was a span of 15 bases. CDR3 length: 13 amino acids. From germline, CDR1 is SGHRS and CDR2 YFSETQ.

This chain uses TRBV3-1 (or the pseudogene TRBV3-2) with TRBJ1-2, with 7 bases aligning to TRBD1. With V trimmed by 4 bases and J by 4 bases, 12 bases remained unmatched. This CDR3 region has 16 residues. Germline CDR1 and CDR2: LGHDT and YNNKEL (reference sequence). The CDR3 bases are TGTGCCAGCAGCCCCGGCGGAACAGGGGAAAGCTATGGCTACACCTTC. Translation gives CASSPGGTGESYGYTF.

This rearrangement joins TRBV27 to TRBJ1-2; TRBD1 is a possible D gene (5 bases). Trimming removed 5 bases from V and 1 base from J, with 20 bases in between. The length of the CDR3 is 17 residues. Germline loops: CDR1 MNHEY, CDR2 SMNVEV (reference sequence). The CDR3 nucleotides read TGTGCCAGCAGTCCAAAACAGGTCCCAATATATAACTATGGCTACACCTTC. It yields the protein CASSPKQVPIYNYGYTF.

DNA for the CDR3: TGTGCCACCAGCAGAGATCGAAGCGGCGTCAATGAGCAGTTCTTC. Protein: CATSRDRSGVNEQFF. The chain links TRBV15 to TRBJ2-1; a possible D gene is TRBD2 (5 bases). V was shortened by 0 bases and J by 6 bases, with 12 bases between the two germline ends. Germline lookup yields CDR1 LNHNV and CDR2 YYDKDF (reference sequence). CDR3 length: 15 amino acids. The complete variable domain, with remaining parts taken from reference TRBV15 and TRBJ2-1, reads DAMVIQNPRYQVTQFGKPVTLSCSQTLNHNVMYWYQQKSSQAPKLLFHYYDKDFNNEADTPDNFQSRRPNTSFCFLDIRSPGLGDTAMYLCATSRDRSGVNEQFFGPGTRLTVL.

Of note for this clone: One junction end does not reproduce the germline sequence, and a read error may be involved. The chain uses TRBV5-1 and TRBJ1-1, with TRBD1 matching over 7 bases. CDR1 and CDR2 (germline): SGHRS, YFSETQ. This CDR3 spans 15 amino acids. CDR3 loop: CASRSSGQLNSEAFF. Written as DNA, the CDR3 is TGCGCCAGCAGATCCTCGGGACAGTTAAACAGTGAAGCTTTCTTT.

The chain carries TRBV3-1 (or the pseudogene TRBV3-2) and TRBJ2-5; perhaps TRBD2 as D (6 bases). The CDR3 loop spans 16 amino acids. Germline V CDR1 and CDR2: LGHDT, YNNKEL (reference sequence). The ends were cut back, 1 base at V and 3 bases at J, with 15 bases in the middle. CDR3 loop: CASSQAGGVFEETQYF. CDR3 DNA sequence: TGTGCCAGCAGCCAAGCCGGGGGAGTTTTCGAAGAGACCCAGTACTTC.

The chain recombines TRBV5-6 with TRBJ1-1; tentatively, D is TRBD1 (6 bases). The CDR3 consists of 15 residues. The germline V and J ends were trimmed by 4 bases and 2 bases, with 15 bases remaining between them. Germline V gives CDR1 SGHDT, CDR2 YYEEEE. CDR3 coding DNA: TGTGCCAGCAGCACAGGGTTTGGGGGTAACACTGAAGCTTTCTTT. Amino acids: CASSTGFGGNTEAFF.

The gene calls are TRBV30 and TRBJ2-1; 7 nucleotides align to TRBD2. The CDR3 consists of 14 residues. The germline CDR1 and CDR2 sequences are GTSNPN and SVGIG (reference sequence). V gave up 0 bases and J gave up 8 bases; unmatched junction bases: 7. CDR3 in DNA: TGTGCCTGGAGTGTAGGACTAGAGTCGGATGAGCAGTTCTTC. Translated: CAWSVGLESDEQFF.

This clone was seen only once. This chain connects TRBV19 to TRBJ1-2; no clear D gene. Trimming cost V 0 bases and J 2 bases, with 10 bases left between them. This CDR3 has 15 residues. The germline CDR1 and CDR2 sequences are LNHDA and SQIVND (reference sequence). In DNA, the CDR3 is TGTGCCAGTAGTATAGACGGAGATTGGAACTATGGCTACACCTTC. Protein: CASSIDGDWNYGYTF.

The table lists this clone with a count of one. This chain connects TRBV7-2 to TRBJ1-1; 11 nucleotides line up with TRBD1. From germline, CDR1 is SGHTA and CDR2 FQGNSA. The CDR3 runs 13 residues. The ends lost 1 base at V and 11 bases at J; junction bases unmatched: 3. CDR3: CASSLDGTGGAFF. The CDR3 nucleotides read TGTGCCAGCAGCTTAGATGGGACAGGGGGGGCTTTCTTT.

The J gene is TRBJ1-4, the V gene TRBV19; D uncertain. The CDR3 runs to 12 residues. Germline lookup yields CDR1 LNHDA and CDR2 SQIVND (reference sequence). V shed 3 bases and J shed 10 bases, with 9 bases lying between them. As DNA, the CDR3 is TGTGCCAGTAGTATGAAGTCGGGAAAACTGTTTTTT. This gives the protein CASSMKSGKLFF. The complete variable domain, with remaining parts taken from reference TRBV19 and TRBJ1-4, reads DGGITQSPKYLFRKEGQNVTLSCEQNLNHDAMYWYRQDPGQGLRLIYYSQIVNDFQKGDIAEGYSVSREKKESFPLTVTSAQKNPTAFYLCASSMKSGKLFFGSGTQLSVL.

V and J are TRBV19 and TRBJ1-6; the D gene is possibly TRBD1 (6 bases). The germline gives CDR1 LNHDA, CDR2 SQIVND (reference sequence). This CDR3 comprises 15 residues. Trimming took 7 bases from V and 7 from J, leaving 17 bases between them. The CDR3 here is CASTAHRVDNSPLHF. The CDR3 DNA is TGTGCCAGTACCGCACACAGGGTTGACAATTCACCCCTCCACTTT. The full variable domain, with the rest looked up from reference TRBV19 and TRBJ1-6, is DGGITQSPKYLFRKEGQNVTLSCEQNLNHDAMYWYRQDPGQGLRLIYYSQIVNDFQKGDIAEGYSVSREKKESFPLTVTSAQKNPTAFYLCASTAHRVDNSPLHFGNGTRLTVT.

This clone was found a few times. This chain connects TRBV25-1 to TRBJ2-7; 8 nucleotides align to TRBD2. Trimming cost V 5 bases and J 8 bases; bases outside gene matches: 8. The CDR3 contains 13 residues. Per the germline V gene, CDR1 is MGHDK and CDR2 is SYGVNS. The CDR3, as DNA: TGTGCCAGCAGTCCAGCGGGAGAGTCCAAGCAGTACTTC. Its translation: CASSPAGESKQYF.

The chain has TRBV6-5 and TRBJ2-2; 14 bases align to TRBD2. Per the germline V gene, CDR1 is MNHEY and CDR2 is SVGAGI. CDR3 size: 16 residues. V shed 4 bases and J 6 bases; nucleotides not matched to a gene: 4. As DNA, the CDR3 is TGTGCCAGCAGTTCGCCGGGACTAGCGGGAGCCGGGGAGCTGTTTTTT. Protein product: CASSSPGLAGAGELFF.

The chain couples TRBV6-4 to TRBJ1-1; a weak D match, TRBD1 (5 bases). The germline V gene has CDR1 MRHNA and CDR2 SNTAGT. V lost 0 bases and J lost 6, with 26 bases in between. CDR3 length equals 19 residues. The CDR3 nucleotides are TGTGCCAGCAGTGACTCGAGCCGTCCGACGGACAAAACAAGGGCTGAAGCTTTCTTT. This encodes CASSDSSRPTDKTRAEAFF.

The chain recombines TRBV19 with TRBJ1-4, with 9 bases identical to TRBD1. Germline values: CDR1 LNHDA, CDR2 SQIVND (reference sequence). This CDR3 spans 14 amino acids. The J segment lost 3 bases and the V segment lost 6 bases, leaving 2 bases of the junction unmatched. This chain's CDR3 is CASRRQGANEKLFF. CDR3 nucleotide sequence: TGTGCCAGTAGACGACAGGGGGCTAATGAAAAACTGTTTTTT. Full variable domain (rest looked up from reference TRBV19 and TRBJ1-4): DGGITQSPKYLFRKEGQNVTLSCEQNLNHDAMYWYRQDPGQGLRLIYYSQIVNDFQKGDIAEGYSVSREKKESFPLTVTSAQKNPTAFYLCASRRQGANEKLFFGSGTQLSVL.

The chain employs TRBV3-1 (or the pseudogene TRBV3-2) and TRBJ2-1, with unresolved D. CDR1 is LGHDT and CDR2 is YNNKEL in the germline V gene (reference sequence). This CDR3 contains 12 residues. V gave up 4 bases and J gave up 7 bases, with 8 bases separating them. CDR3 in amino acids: CASSRRTNEQFF. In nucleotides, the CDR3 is TGTGCCAGCAGCCGGAGAACGAATGAGCAGTTCTTC.

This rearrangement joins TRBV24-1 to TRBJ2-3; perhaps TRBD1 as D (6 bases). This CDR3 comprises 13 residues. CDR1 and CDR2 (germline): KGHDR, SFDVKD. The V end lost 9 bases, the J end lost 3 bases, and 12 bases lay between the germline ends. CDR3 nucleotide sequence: TGTGCCACCCGGGACATAGGGACAGATACGCAGTATTTT. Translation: CATRDIGTDTQYF.

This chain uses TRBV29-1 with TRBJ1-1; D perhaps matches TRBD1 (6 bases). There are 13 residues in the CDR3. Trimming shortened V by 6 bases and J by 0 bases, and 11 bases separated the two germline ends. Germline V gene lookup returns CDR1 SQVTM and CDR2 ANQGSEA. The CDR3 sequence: CSVADSMNTEAFF. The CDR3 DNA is TGCAGCGTAGCGGACAGCATGAACACTGAAGCTTTCTTT.

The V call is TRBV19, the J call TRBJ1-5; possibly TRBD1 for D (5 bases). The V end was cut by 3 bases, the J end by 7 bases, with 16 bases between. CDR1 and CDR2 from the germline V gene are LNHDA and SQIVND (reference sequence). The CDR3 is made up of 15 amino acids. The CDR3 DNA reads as TGTGCCAGTAGTATGGCGGGGGGGGTCAGGCAGCCCCAGCATTTT. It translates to CASSMAGGVRQPQHF.

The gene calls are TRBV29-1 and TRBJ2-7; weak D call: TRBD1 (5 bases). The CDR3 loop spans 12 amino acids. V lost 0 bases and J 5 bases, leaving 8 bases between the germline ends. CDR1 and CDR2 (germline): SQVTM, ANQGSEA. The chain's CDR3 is CSVEEGVHEQYF. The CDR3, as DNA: TGCAGCGTTGAAGAAGGGGTCCACGAGCAGTACTTC.

The CDR3 spells CASSDGDYGYTF. Here the CDR3 DNA reads TGTGCCAGCAGCGACGGAGATTATGGCTACACCTTC. This chain links TRBV6-2 or TRBV6-3 with TRBJ1-2, with no clear D. Looked up from germline, CDR1 is MNHEY and CDR2 is SVGEGT. Trimming took 6 bases from V and 5 from J, leaving 10 bases between them. This CDR3 is built from 12 residues.

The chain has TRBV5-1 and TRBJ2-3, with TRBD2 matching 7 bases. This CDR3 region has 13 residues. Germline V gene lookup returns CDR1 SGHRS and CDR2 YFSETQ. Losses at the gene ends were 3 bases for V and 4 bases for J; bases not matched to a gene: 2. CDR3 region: CASSWRESDTQYF. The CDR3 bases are TGCGCCAGCAGCTGGCGGGAGTCAGATACGCAGTATTTT.

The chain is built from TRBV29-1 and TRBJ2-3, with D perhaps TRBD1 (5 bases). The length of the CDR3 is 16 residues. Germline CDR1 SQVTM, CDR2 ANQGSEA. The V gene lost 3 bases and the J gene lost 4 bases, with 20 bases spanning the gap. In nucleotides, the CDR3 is TGCAGCGTTGAGGGTTCAAGGGGCGCTTTGGCAGATACGCAGTATTTT. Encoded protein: CSVEGSRGALADTQYF.

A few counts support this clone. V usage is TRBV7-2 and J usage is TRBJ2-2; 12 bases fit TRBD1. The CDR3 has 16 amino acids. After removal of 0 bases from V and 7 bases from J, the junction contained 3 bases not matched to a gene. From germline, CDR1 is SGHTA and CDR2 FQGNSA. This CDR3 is CASSLAGTGGSGELFF. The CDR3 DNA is TGTGCCAGCAGCTTAGCCGGGACAGGGGGCAGCGGGGAGCTGTTTTTT.

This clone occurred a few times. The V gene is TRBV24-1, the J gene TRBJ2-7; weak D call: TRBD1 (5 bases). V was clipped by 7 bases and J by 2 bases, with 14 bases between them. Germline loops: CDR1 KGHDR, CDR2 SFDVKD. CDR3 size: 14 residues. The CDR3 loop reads CATSAGFPPYEQYF. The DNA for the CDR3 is TGTGCCACCAGCGCAGGGTTTCCCCCCTACGAGCAGTACTTC.